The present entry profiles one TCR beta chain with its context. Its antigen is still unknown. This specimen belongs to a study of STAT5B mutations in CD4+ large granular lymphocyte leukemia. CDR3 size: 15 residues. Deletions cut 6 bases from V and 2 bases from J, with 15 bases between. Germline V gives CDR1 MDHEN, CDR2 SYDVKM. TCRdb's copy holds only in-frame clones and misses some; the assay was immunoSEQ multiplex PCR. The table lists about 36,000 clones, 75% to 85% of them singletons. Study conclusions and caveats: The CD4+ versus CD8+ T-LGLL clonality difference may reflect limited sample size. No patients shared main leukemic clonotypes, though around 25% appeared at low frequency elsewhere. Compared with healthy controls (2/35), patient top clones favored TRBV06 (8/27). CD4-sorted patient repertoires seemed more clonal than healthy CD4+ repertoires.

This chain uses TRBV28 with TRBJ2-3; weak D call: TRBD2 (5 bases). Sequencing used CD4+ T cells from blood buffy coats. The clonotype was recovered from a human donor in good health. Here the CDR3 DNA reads TGTGCCAGCAGCCCCGGCGGAGGAACCACAGATACGCAGTATTTT. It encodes CASSPGGGTTDTQYF.